The 13 T cell receptor beta chains in this list originate from one sample, sequenced in a study of T-cell memory formation after mild COVID-19. TCRdb redid the calling of the 5' RACE reads with MiXCR, one entry per CDR3 protein. Of around 500,000 distinct CDR3 sequences listed, around a sixth are singletons. Sequencing was done on a sample of PBMCs or a T cell subset sorted from them (not recorded which). The receptors derive from an adult woman who had mild COVID-19 (a few samples of this study predate the infection). Cell type and time point are not known.

The chain employs TRBV30 and TRBJ1-5; no clear D. Germline-derived CDR1 and CDR2 are GTSNPN and SVGIG (reference sequence). The CDR3 is 15 residues long. V was shortened by 2 bases and J by 0 bases, with 11 bases between the two germline ends. CDR3 amino acids: CAWSSPEYSNQPQHF. The DNA for the CDR3 is TGTGCCTGGAGTAGTCCAGAGTATAGCAATCAGCCCCAGCATTTT.

The rearrangement links TRBV5-1 to TRBJ1-2; D uncertain. The CDR3 contains 13 residues. V shed 3 bases and J shed 5 bases, with 11 bases lying between them. The germline gives CDR1 SGHRS, CDR2 YFSETQ. In nucleotides, the CDR3 is TGCGCCAGCAGCTCCCATCAGAGTTATGGCTACACCTTC. Its protein is CASSSHQSYGYTF.

There are a few counts of this clonotype. This rearrangement joins TRBV20-1 to TRBJ2-5; D perhaps matches TRBD2 (6 bases). CDR1 is DFQATT, CDR2 SNEGSKA, per germline (reference sequence). The V gene lost 3 bases and the J gene lost 5 bases, with 19 bases spanning the gap. The CDR3 totals 15 residues. CDR3: CSASEPSAFRETQYF. As DNA, the CDR3 is TGCAGTGCTAGTGAACCTAGCGCCTTCAGGGAGACCCAGTACTTC.

J is TRBJ1-2 and V is TRBV6-2 or TRBV6-3, with 7 bases lining up with TRBD1. The ends lost 5 bases at V and 4 bases at J; junction bases unmatched: 4. The CDR3 sequence is 13 residues long. CDR1 and CDR2 (germline): MNHEY, SVGEGT. The CDR3 nucleotides are TGTGCCAGCAGTCAGACAGGGCCCTATGGCTACACCTTC. Encoded protein: CASSQTGPYGYTF.

This clonotype was seen a handful of times. The rearrangement uses TRBV4-3 and TRBJ2-7; TRBD1 aligns across 9 bases. The germline V gene has CDR1 LGHNA and CDR2 YSLEER. This CDR3 contains 17 residues. Trimming removed 0 bases from V and 3 bases from J; junction bases left unmatched: 9. CDR3 sequence reads: CASSQDNSGTGFYEQYF. CDR3 nucleotide sequence: TGCGCCAGCAGCCAAGATAACTCCGGGACAGGGTTCTACGAGCAGTACTTC.

A note on this clonotype: Germline and junction disagree at one end, which may indicate a read error. This sequence joins TRBV6-5 and TRBJ2-7, with D perhaps TRBD1 (5 bases). From germline, CDR1 is MNHEY and CDR2 SVGAGI. The CDR3 runs 15 residues. CDR3 residues: CASSPGNRLPYEQHF. As DNA, the CDR3 is TGTGCCAGCAGTCCCGGAAACAGGTTACCCTACGAGCAGCACTTC.

This chain joins TRBV21-1 and TRBJ2-4; TRBD1, as called in the table, went unchecked against the DNA. TRBV21-1 is recorded as a pseudogene. This CDR3 spans 17 amino acids. CDR3 sequence reads: CASSTCDGAGGAYIQYF. CDR3 coding DNA: TGTGCCAGCAGCACCTGCGACGGGGCAGGGGGCGCGTACATTCAGTACTTC.

The V and J genes are TRBV24-1 and TRBJ1-3; D ambiguous. Trimming stripped 3 bases from V and 0 bases from J, with 8 bases between. Germline V gene data show CDR1 as KGHDR and CDR2 as SFDVKD. The CDR3 totals 15 residues. The CDR3 region is CATSDPKSSGNTIYF. Written as DNA, the CDR3 is TGTGCCACCAGTGATCCCAAGAGCTCTGGAAACACCATATATTTT.

This clonotype was found a few times. This sequence joins TRBV12-3 or TRBV12-4 and TRBJ1-2, with D uncertain. Trimming stripped 5 bases from V and 6 bases from J, with 10 bases between. This CDR3 spans 12 amino acids. CDR3 loop: CASSPFANGYTF. As DNA, the CDR3 is TGTGCCAGCAGTCCCTTCGCAAATGGCTACACCTTC.

The rearrangement links TRBV3-1 to TRBJ2-3; 10 bases fit TRBD2. With V trimmed by 3 bases and J by 10 bases, 7 bases remained unmatched. The CDR3 has 14 amino acids. The V gene's germline CDR1 is LGHDT and CDR2 YNNKEL (reference sequence). The CDR3 sequence: CASSQTQGTSAQYF. In nucleotides, the CDR3 is TGTGCCAGCAGCCAGACCCAAGGGACTAGCGCGCAGTATTTT.

This clonotype was recorded a few times. V usage is TRBV6-2 or TRBV6-3 and J usage is TRBJ1-5, with 7 nucleotides matching TRBD1. The CDR3 is made up of 13 amino acids. Germline trimming cut 6 bases from V and 7 bases from J; bases unmatched to any gene: 6. Per germline, CDR1 MNHEY and CDR2 SVGEGT. The CDR3 DNA is TGTGCCAGCAGCCCCGACAGGGTCCAGCCCCAGCATTTT. This translates into CASSPDRVQPQHF.

This rearrangement joins TRBV7-6 to TRBJ2-7; D is perhaps TRBD2 (6 bases). V dropped 5 bases and J dropped 4 bases, with 24 bases sitting between them. There are 17 residues in the CDR3. Germline V gives CDR1 SGHVS, CDR2 FNYEAQ. Here the CDR3 reads CASSESGRDGGSYEQYF. The CDR3 DNA reads as TGTGCCAGCAGCGAGAGTGGTCGGGACGGGGGTTCGTACGAGCAGTACTTC.

The genes are TRBV7-6 and TRBJ2-1, with D tentatively TRBD2 (5 bases). With 5 bases removed from V and 8 bases from J, the gap between germline ends came to 13 bases. This CDR3 has 13 amino acids. The germline V gene has CDR1 SGHVS and CDR2 FNYEAQ. Here the CDR3 reads CASSPPGRDEQFF. The CDR3 DNA reads as TGTGCCAGCAGCCCCCCCGGGCGGGATGAGCAGTTCTTC.